These T cell receptor beta chains were read from a single sample in a study of early stage breast cancer tumors. Profiled with immunoSEQ multiplex PCR; TCRdb holds only in-frame clones, not every one. The sample lists tens of thousands of clones; around 69% were seen once. The sequenced sample consisted of blood. These receptors all stem from a person aged 50 to 59 with breast cancer. The CDR3 runs from the conserved cysteine through the conserved F or W. The D gene is left open where the match is weak. The size of a clone is reported for some rows only, either as once, few or many, or as a class for expanded clones.

length: 15; J: TRBJ1-4; size: NA; D: NA; V: TRBV4-3; DNA: TGCGCCAGCAGCCAAGATACAGGGTGGGTTGAAAAACTGTTTTTT; CDR3: CASSQDTGWVEKLFF
length: 13; J: TRBJ2-5; size: NA; D: NA; V: TRBV5-1; DNA: TGCGCCAGCAGCTTGGGACAGAGGGAGACCCAGTACTTC; CDR3: CASSLGQRETQYF
length: 14; J: TRBJ1-4; size: NA; D: TRBD1; V: TRBV19; DNA: TGTGCCAGTAGTTCCAGGGGGCCCGGTGAAAAACTGTTTTTT; CDR3: CASSSRGPGEKLFF
length: 16; J: TRBJ2-1; size: once; D: TRBD2; V: TRBV7-9; DNA: TGTGCCAGCAGCTTCGGACTAGCATACTCCTACAATGAGCAGTTCTTC; CDR3: CASSFGLAYSYNEQFF
length: 16; J: TRBJ2-3; size: once; D: TRBD2; V: TRBV7-3; DNA: TGTGCCAGCAGCTTAGGGGCGGGAGGGAGAACAGATACGCAGTATTTT; CDR3: CASSLGAGGRTDTQYF
length: 14; J: TRBJ2-2; size: few; D: TRBD1; V: TRBV19; DNA: TGTGCCAGTAGTAAAGGACAGGGCGGCGGGGAGCTGTTTTTT; CDR3: CASSKGQGGGELFF
length: 15; J: TRBJ1-1; size: NA; D: NA; V: TRBV14; DNA: TGTGCCAGCAGCCAAAGGACCCTGGGGGGCACTGAAGCTTTCTTT; CDR3: CASSQRTLGGTEAFF
length: 14; J: TRBJ2-7; size: NA; D: NA; V: TRBV28; DNA: TGTGCCAGCAGACCAGGAGGTCCCCTCTACGAGCAGTACTTC; CDR3: CASRPGGPLYEQYF
length: 15; J: TRBJ1-3; size: NA; D: NA; V: TRBV19; DNA: TGTGCCAGTAGTATCCTTCAGGGGTACGGAAACACCATATATTTT; CDR3: CASSILQGYGNTIYF
length: 16; J: TRBJ2-3; size: NA; D: TRBD2; V: TRBV9; DNA: TGTGCCAGCAGCGTAGGGGGGACTAGCCCCACAGATACGCAGTATTTT; CDR3: CASSVGGTSPTDTQYF
length: 15; J: TRBJ1-1; size: NA; D: NA; V: TRBV6-1; DNA: TGTGCCAGCATTCTCAACGGGGGGGGAAAGACTGAAGCTTTCTTT; CDR3: CASILNGGGKTEAFF
length: 17; J: TRBJ2-5; size: NA; D: TRBD2; V: TRBV5-1; DNA: TGCGCCAGCAGCGGGGGGACTAGCGGGTACTACCAAGAGACCCAGTACTTC; CDR3: CASSGGTSGYYQETQYF
length: 15; J: TRBJ1-5; size: NA; D: TRBD1; V: TRBV5-1; DNA: TGCGCCAGCAGCCCCGGGACAGCGTACAATCAGCCCCAGCATTTT; CDR3: CASSPGTAYNQPQHF
length: 13; J: TRBJ2-3; size: NA; D: NA; V: TRBV25-1; DNA: TGTGCCAGCAGTGAGACCGAGGTAGATACGCAGTATTTT; CDR3: CASSETEVDTQYF
length: 15; J: TRBJ2-7; size: NA; D: TRBD1; V: TRBV27; DNA: TGTGCCAGCAGTTTATTGAGACAGGGCTCCTACGAGCAGTACTTC; CDR3: CASSLLRQGSYEQYF
length: 14; J: TRBJ1-1; size: few; D: NA; V: TRBV18; DNA: TGTGCCAGCTCACCAGGGCCGGCGAACACTGAAGCTTTCTTT; CDR3: CASSPGPANTEAFF
length: 14; J: TRBJ2-3; size: NA; D: NA; V: TRBV5-8; DNA: TGTGCCAGCAGCTTGTTACTAGAGACAGATACGCAGTATTTT; CDR3: CASSLLLETDTQYF
length: 14; J: TRBJ2-6; size: NA; D: NA; V: TRBV29-1; DNA: TGCAGCGTTTGGAGCAACTCTGGGGCCAACGTCCTGACTTTC; CDR3: CSVWSNSGANVLTF
length: 13; J: TRBJ2-1; size: NA; D: NA; V: TRBV7-6; DNA: TGTGCCAGCGCCATGGGGGCCATTAATGAGCAGTTCTTC; CDR3: CASAMGAINEQFF
length: 15; J: TRBJ1-2; size: medium-sized; D: TRBD1; V: TRBV18; DNA: TGTGCCAGCTCACCTATGGGACAGGGGGACCATGGCTACACCTTC; CDR3: CASSPMGQGDHGYTF
length: 14; J: TRBJ1-3; size: NA; D: NA; V: TRBV6-5; DNA: TGTGCCAGCAGTTGGGGGGGGCCTGGAAACACCATATATTTT; CDR3: CASSWGGPGNTIYF
length: 15; J: TRBJ2-7; size: NA; D: NA; V: TRBV5-1; DNA: TGCGCCAGCAGCTTGGGACTGGGGAGGTTCTACGAGCAGTACTTC; CDR3: CASSLGLGRFYEQYF
length: 15; J: TRBJ2-1; size: NA; D: TRBD2; V: TRBV9; DNA: TGTGCCAGCAGCTCTGGACTAGCGGGGCGTAATGAGCAGTTCTTC; CDR3: CASSSGLAGRNEQFF
length: 13; J: TRBJ2-3; size: NA; D: NA; V: TRBV11-2; DNA: TGTGCCAGCAGCTTAGATGGGCCGGATACGCAGTATTTT; CDR3: CASSLDGPDTQYF
length: 15; J: TRBJ1-5; size: few; D: NA; V: TRBV2; DNA: TGTGCCAGCAGTGAAGCGCTCGGGATGATACAGCCCCAGCATTTT; CDR3: CASSEALGMIQPQHF
length: 18; J: TRBJ2-3; size: NA; D: TRBD2; V: TRBV5-1; DNA: TGCGCCAGCAGCTTGGCCCCCGGGACTAGTATTAGCACAGATACGCAGTATTTT; CDR3: CASSLAPGTSISTDTQYF
length: 15; J: TRBJ2-7; size: NA; D: TRBD1; V: TRBV6-5; DNA: TGTGCCAGCAGTTCCTCCGGGACAGGTGATTACGAGCAGTACTTC; CDR3: CASSSSGTGDYEQYF
length: 14; J: TRBJ1-6; size: few; D: TRBD1; V: TRBV19; DNA: TGTGCCACCTCCAGGGGGCAACTGGGATCACCCCTCCACTTT; CDR3: CATSRGQLGSPLHF
length: 12; J: TRBJ1-5; size: NA; D: NA; V: TRBV29-1; DNA: TGCAGCGTTGTGGAGGGGCGGGAGCCCCAGCATTTT; CDR3: CSVVEGREPQHF
length: 12; J: TRBJ1-5; size: NA; D: TRBD1; V: TRBV10-3; DNA: TGTGCCACTAGTGACAGGGGTCAGCCCCAGCATTTT; CDR3: CATSDRGQPQHF
length: 15; J: TRBJ2-1; size: NA; D: TRBD2; V: TRBV9; DNA: TGTGCCAGCAGCGTAGGGGAGGGCCTGTGGAATGAGCAGTTCTTC; CDR3: CASSVGEGLWNEQFF
length: 15; J: TRBJ2-1; size: NA; D: NA; V: TRBV9; DNA: TGTGCCAGCAGCGTAGGCATAGCACTCACCAATGAGCAGTTCTTC; CDR3: CASSVGIALTNEQFF
length: 15; J: TRBJ1-2; size: NA; D: TRBD1; V: TRBV19; DNA: TGTGCCAGTAGTCAGAATGACAGGGTCGTCTATGGCTACACCTTC; CDR3: CASSQNDRVVYGYTF
length: 19; J: TRBJ2-5; size: NA; D: TRBD2; V: TRBV11-3; DNA: TGTGCCAGCAGACCGAGTCCGGGACTAGCGGGAGGAAGACAAGAGACCCAGTACTTC; CDR3: CASRPSPGLAGGRQETQYF
length: 14; J: TRBJ2-1; size: NA; D: TRBD1; V: TRBV6-1; DNA: TGTGCCAGCAGTCGAGACAGGGGACACAATGAGCAGTTCTTC; CDR3: CASSRDRGHNEQFF
length: 14; J: TRBJ1-1; size: NA; D: TRBD1; V: TRBV7-9; DNA: TGTGCCAGCAGCTCGACAGGGACGAACACTGAAGCTTTCTTT; CDR3: CASSSTGTNTEAFF
length: 14; J: TRBJ1-2; size: NA; D: TRBD1; V: TRBV6-1; DNA: TGTGCCAGCAGGGGACAGGGCTTTAACTATGGCTACACCTTC; CDR3: CASRGQGFNYGYTF
length: 20; J: TRBJ2-7; size: NA; D: TRBD2; V: TRBV6-7; DNA: TGTGCCAGCAGTTACTCGTCACTAGCGGGCAATACCCTGAAATCCTACGAGCAGTACTTC; CDR3: CASSYSSLAGNTLKSYEQYF
length: 16; J: TRBJ2-3; size: NA; D: TRBD2; V: TRBV5-1; DNA: TGCGCCAGCAGCCACATAACTAGCGGGAGCGCAGATACGCAGTATTTT; CDR3: CASSHITSGSADTQYF